The entry below gives a single T cell receptor beta chain sequence along with its context. Its antigen is currently unknown. TCRdb re-called the 5' RACE reads, yielding one record per CDR3 amino acid sequence without DNA. The sample table includes about 460,000 distinct CDR3 sequences. This entry comes from a study of T cells expressing NK-cell markers. This CDR3 has 14 residues. Germline CDR1 reads MGHRA; CDR2 reads YSYEKL. General study results and limits: These clonotypes also led the CD3+CD56-NKG2C+ fraction in a handful of donors.

Sequencing input: blood T cells: a sorted CD56 or NKG2C T cell subset, CD4+ or CD8+ T cells, or bulk PBMC T cells (not recorded which). This clonotype was sampled from a woman aged 45-59 years in good health. The chain carries TRBV4-1 and TRBJ1-4; TCRdb's D call, TRBD1, is unchecked because there is no DNA. This CDR3 is CASSRAWGNEKLFF.